This T cell receptor beta chain is from a study of cytomegalovirus exposure and HLA in healthy donors. Whole-study results and caveats: Earlier findings revealed that most TCR beta V segments proved productive either about 90% or about 30% of the time.

In regard to this clone: What it binds is not known.

Germline-derived CDR1 and CDR2 are LGHNT and FRNRAP. The CDR3 has 15 amino acids. V gave up 6 bases and J gave up 5 bases; unmatched junction bases: 11. The PCR contained 60 Vbeta and 13 Jbeta primers. Repertoires were generated with immunoSEQ multiplex PCR, while TCRdb's copy carries only in-frame clones and drops some. Among approximately 290,000 clones listed, roughly 80% were seen once. Sequenced sample: PBMCs. This TCR was recovered from a girl aged 2-10 years in good health and CMV-seronegative. The chain recombines TRBV12-5 with TRBJ2-7; 9 positions match TRBD2. CDR3 sequence reads: CASGSSSGRFDEQYF. The CDR3 DNA sequence: TGTGCTAGTGGCTCATCCAGCGGGAGGTTCGACGAGCAGTACTTC.